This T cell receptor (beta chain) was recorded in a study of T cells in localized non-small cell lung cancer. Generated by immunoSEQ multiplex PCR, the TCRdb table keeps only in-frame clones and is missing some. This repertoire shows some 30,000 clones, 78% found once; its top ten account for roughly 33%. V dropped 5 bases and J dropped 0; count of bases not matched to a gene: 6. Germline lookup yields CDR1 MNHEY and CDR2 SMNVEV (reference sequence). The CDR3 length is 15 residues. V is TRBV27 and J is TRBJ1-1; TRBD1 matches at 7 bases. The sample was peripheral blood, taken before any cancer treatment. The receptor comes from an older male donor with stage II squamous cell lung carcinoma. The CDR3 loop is CASSPRQGMNTEAFF. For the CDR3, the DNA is TGTGCCAGCAGTCCCCGACAGGGCATGAACACTGAAGCTTTCTTT.